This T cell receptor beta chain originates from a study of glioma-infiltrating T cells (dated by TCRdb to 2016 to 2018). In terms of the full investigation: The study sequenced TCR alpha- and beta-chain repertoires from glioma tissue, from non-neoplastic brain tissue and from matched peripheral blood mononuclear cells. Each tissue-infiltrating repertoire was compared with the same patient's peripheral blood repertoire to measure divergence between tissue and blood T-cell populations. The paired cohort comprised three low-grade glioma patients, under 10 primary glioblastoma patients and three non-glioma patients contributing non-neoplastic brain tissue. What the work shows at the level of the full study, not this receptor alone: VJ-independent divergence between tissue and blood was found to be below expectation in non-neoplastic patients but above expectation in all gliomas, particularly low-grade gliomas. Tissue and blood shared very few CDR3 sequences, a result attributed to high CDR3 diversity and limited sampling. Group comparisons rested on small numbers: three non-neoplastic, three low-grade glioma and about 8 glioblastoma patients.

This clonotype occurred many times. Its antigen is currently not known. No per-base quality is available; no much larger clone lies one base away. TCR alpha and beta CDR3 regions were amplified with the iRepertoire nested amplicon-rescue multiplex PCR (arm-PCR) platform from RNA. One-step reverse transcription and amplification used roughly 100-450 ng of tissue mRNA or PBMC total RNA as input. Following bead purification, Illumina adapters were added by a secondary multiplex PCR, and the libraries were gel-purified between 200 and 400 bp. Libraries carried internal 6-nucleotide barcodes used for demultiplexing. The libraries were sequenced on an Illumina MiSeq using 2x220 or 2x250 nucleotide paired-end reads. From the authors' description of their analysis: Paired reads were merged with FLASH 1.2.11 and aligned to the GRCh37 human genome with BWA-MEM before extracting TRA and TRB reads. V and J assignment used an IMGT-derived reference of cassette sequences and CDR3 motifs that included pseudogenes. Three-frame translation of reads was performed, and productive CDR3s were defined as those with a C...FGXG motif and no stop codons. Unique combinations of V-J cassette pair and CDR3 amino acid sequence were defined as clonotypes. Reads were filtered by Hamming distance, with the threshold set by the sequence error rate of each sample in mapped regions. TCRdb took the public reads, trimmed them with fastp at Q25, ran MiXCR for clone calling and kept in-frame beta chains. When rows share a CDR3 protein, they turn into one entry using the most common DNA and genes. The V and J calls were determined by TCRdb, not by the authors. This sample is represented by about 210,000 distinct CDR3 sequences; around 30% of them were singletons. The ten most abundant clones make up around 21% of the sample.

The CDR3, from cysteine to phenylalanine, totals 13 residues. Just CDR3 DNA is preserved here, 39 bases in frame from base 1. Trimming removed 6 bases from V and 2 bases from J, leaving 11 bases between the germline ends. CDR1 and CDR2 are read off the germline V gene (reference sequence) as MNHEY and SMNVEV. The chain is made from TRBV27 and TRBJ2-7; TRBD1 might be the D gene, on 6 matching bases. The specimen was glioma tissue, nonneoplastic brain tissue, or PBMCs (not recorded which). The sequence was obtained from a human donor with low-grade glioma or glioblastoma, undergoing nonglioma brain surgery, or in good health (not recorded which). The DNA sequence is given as TGTGCCAGCAGCTACAGGGCTACCTACGAGCAGTACTTC. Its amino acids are CASSYRATYEQYF.